The rows below give T cell receptor beta chains drawn from one sample of a study of blood T cell repertoires in COVID-19. Produced via immunoSEQ multiplex PCR; TCRdb's table is partial and in-frame only. Here the sample spans tens of thousands of clones, around 88% being singletons. Sequenced sample: peripheral blood. These receptors were collected from a woman of 80 years or more with active or convalescent COVID-19. CDR3s include the opening cysteine and the closing phenylalanine or tryptophan. The D gene is left open where the match is weak. Some rows have no size entry. The others give once, few or many, or a class for an expanded clone.

D gene	clone size	V gene	J gene	CDR3 DNA	CDR3 protein
TRBD1	.	TRBV5-1	TRBJ1-4	TGCGCCAGCAGTTGGGACAGGTTTGAAAAACTGTTTTTT	CASSWDRFEKLFF
.	.	TRBV5-5	TRBJ2-4	TGTGCCAGCAGCTTGAATCCTACAGGGGGGAGGGATCAGTACTTC	CASSLNPTGGRDQYF
.	.	TRBV7-3	TRBJ2-7	TGTGCCAGCAGCCGGACTGCCCTAGGGTACGAGCAGTACTTC	CASSRTALGYEQYF
TRBD1	.	TRBV20-1	TRBJ1-2	TGCAGTGCTCCAGGGGGTTATGGCTACACCTTC	CSAPGGYGYTF
TRBD1	.	TRBV7-2	TRBJ1-2	TGTGCCAGCAGCTTACGGGACAGGGTAGCCGGCTACACCTTC	CASSLRDRVAGYTF
.	.	TRBV6-5	TRBJ2-1	TGTGCCAGCAGGATAGAGCTATTAAACAATGAGCAGTTCTTC	CASRIELLNNEQFF
.	.	TRBV9	TRBJ2-7	TGTGCCAGCAGCGTAGTGGGAGGTGAGCAGTACTTC	CASSVVGGEQYF
TRBD1	few	TRBV24-1	TRBJ1-6	TGTGCCACCAGTGGCGTCGACAGGGGCTATAATTCACCCCTCCACTTT	CATSGVDRGYNSPLHF
TRBD1	.	TRBV2	TRBJ1-6	TGTGCCATCCGAAGTCGGACAGGGGGATCACCCCTCCACTTT	CAIRSRTGGSPLHF
.	once	TRBV2	TRBJ1-4	TGTGCCTTCCGGAGCAGCCTTGGGGAAAAACTGTTTTTT	CAFRSSLGEKLFF
TRBD1	.	TRBV19	TRBJ1-3	TGTGCCAGTAGTATCTCTCAGGGGGTCATATATTTT	CASSISQGVIYF
.	.	TRBV18	TRBJ2-7	TGTGCCAGCTCAGTCACGGACAGCGACTACGAGCAGTACTTC	CASSVTDSDYEQYF
.	.	TRBV5-6	TRBJ1-2	TGTGCCAGCAGTGTTGTTGGGAGTGGCTATGGCTACACCTTC	CASSVVGSGYGYTF
.	.	TRBV5-1	TRBJ2-1	TGCGCCAGCAGCTTGCCCGTCGGCGGGGGCGGGGATGAGCAGTTCTTC	CASSLPVGGGGDEQFF
TRBD1	.	TRBV5-1	TRBJ1-2	TGCGCCAGCAGCTCGGGACAGGGTGATGGCTACACCTTC	CASSSGQGDGYTF
TRBD1	.	TRBV11-2	TRBJ2-2	TGTGCCAGCAGCCCGACAGGGACCACCGGGGAGCTGTTTTTT	CASSPTGTTGELFF
.	.	TRBV3-1/TRBV3-2	TRBJ1-5	TGTGCCAGCAGCCAGACAGACGTTAGCAATCAGCCCCAGCATTTT	CASSQTDVSNQPQHF